This TCR beta chain was profiled in a study of tumor-infiltrating lymphocytes in primary liver carcinoma. About the research overall: Surgical resection was used to treat these primary liver carcinoma patients.

CDR1 SGHAT and CDR2 FQNNGV come from the germline V gene. Trimming removed 8 bases from V and 6 bases from J, with 14 bases in between. The CDR3 is 13 residues long. The source of the blood RNA was unsorted whole blood, and germline DNA was extracted as well. Constant-region priming of about 520 ng total RNA yielded TCR beta cDNA. Slightly modified ARM-PCR, run as three nested multiplex PCR rounds, produced the TCR beta libraries. Forward primers for TRBV1-TRBV30 and a C-beta reverse primer served the first two PCR rounds, at approximately 10 cycles each. In TCRdb, the multiplex PCR reads were re-called with MiXCR into one record per CDR3 protein. The sample includes 310,000 or so distinct CDR3 sequences, about 61% of them seen just once.

The clonotype comes from a man aged 40-49 years with primary liver carcinoma and hepatitis B virus infection. The chain joins TRBV11-2 to TRBJ2-1, with D hard to call. Material for sequencing was peripheral blood. The CDR3 here is CASDLDESNEQFF. CDR3 bases: TGTGCCAGCGACTTAGACGAGTCCAATGAGCAGTTCTTC.